A selection of T cell receptor beta chains follows, all from one sample in a study of blood T cell repertoires in COVID-19. Using immunoSEQ multiplex PCR, the repertoire was profiled, and TCRdb retains in-frame clones only, with some absent. The sample has some 180,000 clones; less than 90% are singletons. Sample: peripheral blood. Receptors originate from a man in his 70s with active or convalescent COVID-19. Both conserved end residues are part of each CDR3.

v_gene	j_gene	CDR3aa
TRBV29-1	TRBJ2-1	CSVDLGSGRGGEQFF
TRBV9	TRBJ1-6	CASSAGGQGLSSYNSPLHF
TRBV11-2	TRBJ1-2	CASSWAGNGYTF
TRBV6-4	TRBJ2-1	CASSEDGGSPLIRFF
TRBV6-5	TRBJ1-4	CASRLRTGRAKLFF
TRBV12-3/TRBV12-4	TRBJ2-1	CASRQLGTNEQFF
TRBV12-3/TRBV12-4	TRBJ1-5	CASSFSAGQPQHF
TRBV18	TRBJ1-1	CASSPLGHMNTEAFF
TRBV11-2	TRBJ2-2	CASSPWTDYTGELFF
TRBV7-2	TRBJ1-3	CASRLDWSSGNTIYF
TRBV4-1	TRBJ1-5	CASSLDPQRLISNQPQHF
TRBV6-5	TRBJ2-7	CASSYSDRSYEQYF
TRBV5-4	TRBJ2-6	CASNHGGRSSGANVLTF
TRBV5-8	TRBJ1-5	CASSLDRDQPQHF
TRBV27	TRBJ1-3	CASSLLGQGGTIYF
TRBV19	TRBJ1-1	CASSIRGGMNTEAFF
TRBV28	TRBJ1-5	CASSPPGGRGQPQHF
TRBV7-9	TRBJ2-7	CASSSGPRTAEQYF
TRBV7-2	TRBJ1-1	CASSLVGSQGGTEAFF
TRBV19	TRBJ1-1	CASRTNRLNTEAFF
TRBV4-3	TRBJ1-2	CASSQGVTGYNYGYTF
TRBV7-8	TRBJ1-6	CASSSGQGAGSPLHF
TRBV28	TRBJ1-3	CASSLLGGQGGNTIYF
TRBV10-2	TRBJ2-7	CASRTSGSIDYEQYF
TRBV6-2/TRBV6-3	TRBJ2-7	CASSNGQRQGAYEQYF
TRBV19	TRBJ2-1	CASSIGDLWDNEQFF
TRBV5-1	TRBJ2-7	CASSLGISGAYEQYF
TRBV9	TRBJ2-1	CATGRDSGYNEQFF
TRBV2	TRBJ1-5	CASSFQDRLNQPQHF
TRBV5-1	TRBJ2-5	CASSLRRGGRETQYF
TRBV2	TRBJ2-3	CASRPTSGRPDTQYF
TRBV5-1	TRBJ2-7	CASSLNPGGDEQYF
TRBV5-1	TRBJ1-6	CASSYGTGESSYNSPLHF
TRBV5-1	TRBJ2-1	CASSFRTSGVDEQFF
TRBV28	TRBJ1-3	CASLSRDSGNTIYF
TRBV9	TRBJ2-2	CASSVAQGAGELFF
TRBV7-2	TRBJ1-5	CASSLGQSNQPQHF
TRBV10-3	TRBJ1-1	CAITGTGNTNTEAFF
TRBV7-2	TRBJ1-1	CASSLFRSEAFF
TRBV6-5	TRBJ2-5	CASSYSGGRAWETQYF
TRBV10-3	TRBJ2-5	CAISAGQQEWTQYF
TRBV18	TRBJ2-2	CASSPRDSNTGELFF
TRBV10-1	TRBJ1-2	CASSEIVGTGPYGYTF
TRBV18	TRBJ2-6	CASSESSGANVLTF
TRBV7-2	TRBJ1-2	CASSSSGTFYGYTF
TRBV19	TRBJ1-1	CASSIALMNTEAFF
TRBV7-9	TRBJ2-2	CASSPLAGYTGELFF
TRBV15	TRBJ1-2	CATSRDTTAAGYTF
TRBV5-1	TRBJ2-2	CASSLRQGINTGELFF
TRBV4-1	TRBJ2-7	CASSSQSGRAGHEQYF
TRBV18	TRBJ1-3	CASSPLSGGSSGNTIYF
TRBV11-2	TRBJ1-3	CASSPGLPFSGNTIYF
TRBV11-2	TRBJ1-2	CASSSVRLEIYGYTF
TRBV4-3	TRBJ2-3	CASSQEWEDSDTQYF